The 32 T cell receptor beta chains given below trace back to one sample, sequenced in a study of tumour-infiltrating T cells in Burkitt lymphoma. Assay used: immunoSEQ multiplex PCR; TCRdb lists only in-frame clones, some missing. The sample lists more than 2,000 clones; over 13% were seen once. Source material: tumor tissue from a relapse. These receptors all stem from a human donor with relapsed Burkitt lymphoma.

The J gene is TRBJ2-6, the V gene TRBV7-8; the match to TRBD2 covers 7 bases. There are 19 residues in the CDR3. Germline V CDR1 and CDR2: SGHVS, FQNEAQ. The J segment lost 0 bases and the V segment lost 3 bases, leaving 11 bases of the junction unmatched. CDR3 loop: CASSLGRAGRGSGANVLTF. CDR3 bases: TGTGCCAGCAGCTTGGGGAGGGCCGGGCGAGGCTCTGGGGCCAACGTCCTGACTTTC.

The CDR3 DNA is TGTGCCAGCAGTTACTCCCGGGACCGCACCTACGAGCAGTACTTC. As protein: CASSYSRDRTYEQYF. The chain joins TRBV6-5 to TRBJ2-7; either TRBD1 or TRBD2 may supply D (5 bases each). The CDR3 spans 15 residues. V shed 0 bases and J shed 2 bases, with 11 bases lying between them. Germline V lookup: CDR1 MNHEY, CDR2 SVGAGI.

The V call is TRBV9, the J call TRBJ1-1; the match to TRBD1 covers 8 bases. Germline lookup yields CDR1 SGDLS and CDR2 YYNGEE. The CDR3 has 16 residues. V gave up 0 bases and J gave up 3 bases; unmatched junction bases: 7. The CDR3 here is CASSVGQGARDTEAFF. CDR3 DNA: TGTGCCAGCAGCGTAGGCCAGGGGGCCCGAGACACTGAAGCTTTCTTT.

The chain has TRBV27 and TRBJ2-7; D possibly corresponds to TRBD1 (5 bases). The V gene's germline CDR1 is MNHEY and CDR2 SMNVEV (reference sequence). The CDR3 is made up of 14 amino acids. V was clipped by 3 bases and J by 2 bases, with 11 bases between them. CDR3 protein: CASSFRGPTYEQYF. CDR3 DNA: TGTGCCAGCAGTTTTAGGGGTCCCACCTACGAGCAGTACTTC.

This clone occurred a few times. This rearrangement joins TRBV4-1 to TRBJ2-5, with a possible D match to TRBD1 (6 bases). Per germline, CDR1 MGHRA and CDR2 YSYEKL. V was trimmed by 1 base and J by 4 bases, leaving 10 bases between them. The CDR3 totals 14 residues. The DNA of the CDR3 is TGCGCCAGCAGCCAAGCCCAGGGGATAGAGACCCAGTACTTC. This sequence encodes CASSQAQGIETQYF.

The chain carries TRBV29-1 and TRBJ2-7; TRBD1 might be the D (5 bases). The germline V and J ends were trimmed by 3 bases and 3 bases, with 9 bases remaining between them. Germline loops: CDR1 SQVTM, CDR2 ANQGSEA. The CDR3 spans 12 residues. CDR3 coding DNA: TGCAGCGTTGATGGGCAGGGCTACGAGCAGTACTTC. The encoded protein is CSVDGQGYEQYF.

The J gene is TRBJ2-3, the V gene TRBV5-1, with 10 bases fitting TRBD1. V gave up 1 base and J gave up 1 base; unmatched junction bases: 6. Germline V gives CDR1 SGHRS, CDR2 YFSETQ. This CDR3 is 17 amino acids long. The CDR3, as DNA: TGCGCCAGCAGCTTGTTAGGGACAGGGGTCGGCACAGATACGCAGTATTTT. Amino acid sequence: CASSLLGTGVGTDTQYF.

In this sample, this clone turned up a few times. The chain combines TRBV4-1 with TRBJ1-4, with unresolved D. V lost 0 bases and J 10 bases, leaving 9 bases between the germline ends. In germline, CDR1 is MGHRA, CDR2 YSYEKL. The CDR3 extends over 13 amino acids. CDR3 sequence (DNA): TGCGCCAGCAGCCAAGAAGTCCAGGTAAAACTGTTTTTT. Translated, it gives CASSQEVQVKLFF.

The rearrangement links TRBV27 to TRBJ1-2, with a weak D call TRBD1 (6 bases). Trimming stripped 2 bases from V and 7 bases from J, with 14 bases between. Germline V CDR1 and CDR2: MNHEY, SMNVEV (reference sequence). The CDR3 runs 14 residues. CDR3 nucleotide sequence: TGTGCCAGCAGTTTACGGGGACAAAACGGTGGCTACACCTTC. It encodes CASSLRGQNGGYTF.

The genes are TRBV6-6 and TRBJ1-2, with D perhaps matching TRBD1 (5 bases). The CDR3 has 16 amino acids. Germline V gene data show CDR1 as MNHNY and CDR2 as SVGAGI (reference sequence). V was shortened by 5 bases and J by 8 bases, with 24 bases between the two germline ends. CDR3 sequence reads: CASSRGEHLPLLGYTF. The CDR3 coding sequence is TGTGCCAGCAGTCGGGGCGAACACCTACCCCTATTGGGCTACACCTTC.

The genes are TRBV6-5 and TRBJ2-2, with D possibly TRBD2 on 5 matching bases. This CDR3 region has 16 residues. V was clipped by 4 bases and J by 5 bases, with 17 bases between them. Germline V gives CDR1 MNHEY, CDR2 SVGAGI. The CDR3 region has the DNA TGTGCCAGCAGTTCTCATCAGGTGGGAGAAACCGGGGAGCTGTTTTTT. Protein: CASSSHQVGETGELFF.

Of note for this clone: The junction and the germline gene differ at one end; a read error may be behind it. The rearrangement links TRBV7-7 to TRBJ2-1; TRBD2 matches at 10 bases. CDR3 length: 18 amino acids. CDR1 and CDR2 from the germline V gene are SSHAT and FNYEAQ (reference sequence). CDR3 in DNA: TGTGCTAGCAGCTTAAGCCCTAGCGGGAGTACGAACTACAATGAGCAGTTCTTC. It encodes CASSLSPSGSTNYNEQFF.

The J gene is TRBJ2-1, the V gene TRBV7-8, with TRBD2 identical over 9 bases. The CDR3 is 16 residues long. Germline V CDR1 and CDR2: SGHVS, FQNEAQ. Trimming cost V 4 bases and J 10 bases; bases outside gene matches: 14. The CDR3, as DNA: TGTGCCAGCAGCTCTGCCGGGACTAGCTGGGCGCGCGAGCAGTTCTTC. Translated, it gives CASSSAGTSWAREQFF.

The sample holds one count of this clone. The V call is TRBV5-1, the J call TRBJ2-3; D is possibly TRBD2 (6 bases). Germline values: CDR1 SGHRS, CDR2 YFSETQ. The CDR3 is 15 residues long. V lost 3 bases, J lost 0 bases, and 11 bases lay in between. The CDR3 protein is CASSSLALSTDTQYF. The CDR3 nucleotides are TGCGCCAGCAGCTCGCTAGCGCTTAGCACAGATACGCAGTATTTT.

This clone has a handful of counts. This rearrangement joins TRBV29-1 to TRBJ1-1, with 7 nucleotides matching TRBD1. In germline, CDR1 is SQVTM, CDR2 ANQGSEA. The CDR3 length is 13 residues. J was trimmed by 2 bases and V by 6 bases; bases with no gene match: 6. The CDR3 coding sequence is TGCAGCGTAACCGACAGGGACAACACTGAAGCTTTCTTT. This gives the protein CSVTDRDNTEAFF.

This clone was seen a single time. Here the CDR3 reads CASSLVLAGGEAFF. In DNA, the CDR3 is TGCGCCAGCAGCTTGGTTCTCGCTGGCGGTGAAGCTTTCTTT. V and J are TRBV5-1 and TRBJ1-1, with no clear D. V lost 0 bases and J lost 7, with 13 bases in between. CDR1 and CDR2 from the germline V gene are SGHRS and YFSETQ. The CDR3 loop spans 14 amino acids.

The chain has TRBV5-1 and TRBJ2-7; D is possibly TRBD1 (6 bases). The germline V gene encodes CDR1 SGHRS and CDR2 YFSETQ. Trimming removed 5 bases at V and 4 bases at J, with 16 bases between. The CDR3 is 14 residues long. The CDR3 DNA follows: TGCGCCAGCAGGCTCCATCCAGGGGTGTACGAGCAGTACTTC. This codes for CASRLHPGVYEQYF.

The V and J genes are TRBV10-3 and TRBJ2-7, with 14 bases identical to TRBD2. There are 18 residues in the CDR3. The V and J ends lost 3 bases and 4 bases, in that order; junction bases with no gene match: 11. The germline CDR1 and CDR2 sequences are ENHRY and SYGVKD. Here the CDR3 reads CAISDDSGTSGRGYEQYF. CDR3 sequence (DNA): TGTGCCATCAGTGACGACTCCGGGACTAGCGGGAGAGGGTACGAGCAGTACTTC.

The chain uses TRBV2 and TRBJ1-2, with 7 bases identical to TRBD1. The germline V gene has CDR1 SNHLY and CDR2 FYNNEI. This CDR3 comprises 14 residues. V lost 4 bases, J lost 2 bases, and 4 bases stayed unmatched. CDR3 nucleotides: TGTGCCAGCAGTGTTCGGACAGGCAACTATGGCTACACCTTC. This codes for CASSVRTGNYGYTF.

V and J are TRBV27 and TRBJ1-1, with 10 bases fitting TRBD1. Germline CDR1 MNHEY, CDR2 SMNVEV (reference sequence). The CDR3 runs to 15 residues. V shed 0 bases, J shed 10 bases, and the junction held 8 bases outside the gene matches. The CDR3 spells CASSLSTGGAGGAFF. CDR3 in DNA: TGTGCCAGCAGTTTATCGACAGGGGGCGCCGGGGGAGCTTTCTTT.

This chain uses TRBV27 with TRBJ1-1, with 7 bases matching TRBD1. V lost 4 bases, J lost 4 bases, and 18 bases stayed unmatched. This CDR3 is built from 18 residues. Per the germline V gene, CDR1 is MNHEY and CDR2 is SMNVEV (reference sequence). Written as DNA, the CDR3 is TGTGCCAGCAGTTATTTTAGAGGGGGCGGTAGATGGGGCACTGAAGCTTTCTTT. This translates into CASSYFRGGGRWGTEAFF.

The chain has TRBV30 and TRBJ1-3; no firm D call. V lost 6 bases and J 2 bases, leaving 17 bases between the germline ends. CDR3 length: 15 amino acids. Germline assignment: CDR1 GTSNPN and CDR2 SVGIG (reference sequence). CDR3 amino acids: CACLTAPLAGNTIYF. The DNA for the CDR3 is TGTGCCTGTCTTACAGCTCCGCTGGCTGGAAACACCATATATTTT.

This clone has just a few counts. This chain links TRBV7-9 with TRBJ1-3, with D perhaps matching TRBD1 (6 bases). In germline, CDR1 is SEHNR, CDR2 FQNEAQ (reference sequence). This CDR3 comprises 14 residues. V lost 4 bases to trimming and J lost 8 bases, with 15 bases between them. CDR3 loop: CASSYSQGLDTIYF. In DNA form, the CDR3 reads TGTGCCAGCAGCTATTCTCAGGGGTTGGACACCATATATTTT.

This clone was seen a handful of times. The rearrangement joins TRBV10-1 to TRBJ2-7; D perhaps matches TRBD2 (5 bases). Germline V lookup: CDR1 WNHNN, CDR2 SYGVQD (reference sequence). The CDR3 totals 14 residues. The V end was cut by 11 bases, the J end by 3 bases, with 20 bases between. The CDR3 DNA sequence: TGCGCCTTTTGGACGGGAATGAATCTCTACGAGCAGTACTTC. Encoded protein: CAFWTGMNLYEQYF.

This clone occurred a few times. The chain carries TRBV14 and TRBJ1-2; D unclear. Per germline, CDR1 SGHDN and CDR2 FVKESK. V was clipped by 1 base and J by 4 bases, with 13 bases between them. The CDR3 extends over 15 amino acids. CDR3 DNA: TGTGCCAGCAGCCAAGGCGACCCCCCGCGCTATGGCTACACCTTC. Translated, it gives CASSQGDPPRYGYTF.

V gene TRBV11-2 combines with J gene TRBJ1-1; no clear D gene. Trimming removed 5 bases from V and 0 bases from J, with 16 bases in between. CDR1 and CDR2 (germline): SGHAT, FQNNGV. The CDR3 covers 16 residues. CDR3 sequence (DNA): TGTGCCAGCAGCCCAAGGACGAGGAGGGTGAACACTGAAGCTTTCTTT. This translates into CASSPRTRRVNTEAFF.

This chain connects TRBV29-1 to TRBJ2-3; 7 positions agree with TRBD1. The ends lost 5 bases at V and 0 bases at J; junction bases unmatched: 11. This CDR3 has 16 residues. Germline-derived CDR1 and CDR2 are SQVTM and ANQGSEA. In nucleotides, the CDR3 is TGCAGCGTTAGGACAGGTTTTCTAACTAGCACAGATACGCAGTATTTT. Residues: CSVRTGFLTSTDTQYF.

The chain couples TRBV5-4 to TRBJ2-1; 9 bases map to TRBD1. The CDR3 is 14 residues long. The trim removed 2 bases at V and 9 bases at J, leaving 6 bases unmatched. CDR1 is SGHNT, CDR2 YYREEE, per germline (reference sequence). The CDR3 loop reads CASSFGQGKGEQFF. DNA for the CDR3: TGTGCCAGCAGCTTTGGACAGGGGAAAGGTGAGCAGTTCTTC. Full variable domain (rest looked up from reference TRBV5-4 and TRBJ2-1): ETGVTQSPTHLIKTRGQQVTLRCSSQSGHNTVSWYQQALGQGPQFIFQYYREEENGRGNFPPRFSGLQFPNYSSELNVNALELDDSALYLCASSFGQGKGEQFFGPGTRLTVL.

This clone was recorded a few times. V usage is TRBV13 and J usage is TRBJ2-5; 8 nucleotides match TRBD2. The CDR3 is 15 amino acids. Per the germline V gene, CDR1 is PRHDT and CDR2 is FYEKMQ (reference sequence). The V and J ends lost 2 bases and 4 bases, in that order; junction bases with no gene match: 6. This chain's CDR3 is CASSLREGYPETQYF. In nucleotides, the CDR3 is TGTGCCAGCAGCTTACGGGAGGGGTACCCAGAGACCCAGTACTTC.

As for this clone: This same CDR3 is encoded by further DNA sequences in the sample. The rearrangement links TRBV6-6 to TRBJ2-1; TRBD1 matches at 10 bases. CDR1 MNHNY and CDR2 SVGAGI come from the germline V gene (reference sequence). The CDR3 runs to 16 residues. V was clipped by 7 bases and J by 5 bases; unmatched bases: 11. Here the CDR3 reads CASNYGTGVTDNEQFF. DNA of the CDR3: TGTGCCAGCAACTACGGGACAGGGGTTACCGACAATGAGCAGTTCTTC.

The chain joins TRBV7-9 to TRBJ2-3, with D perhaps being TRBD1 or TRBD2 (5 bases each). The V gene's germline CDR1 is SEHNR and CDR2 FQNEAQ (reference sequence). The germline V and J ends were trimmed by 3 bases and 6 bases, with 10 bases remaining between them. This CDR3 spans 13 amino acids. CDR3 region: CASSFGTGDTQYF. The CDR3 bases are TGTGCCAGCAGCTTTGGGACGGGCGATACGCAGTATTTT.

The rearrangement joins TRBV7-8 to TRBJ2-5, with 8 bases matching TRBD1. Near its end, the DNA agrees better with TRBJ2-7, so the J call may be wrong. This CDR3 region has 14 residues. The germline CDR1 and CDR2 sequences are SGHVS and FQNEAQ. The chain's CDR3 is CASSNRDRTYEQYF. The CDR3 nucleotides read TGTGCCAGCAGTAACCGGGACAGGACCTACGAGCAGTACTTC.